This paragraph reports one TCR beta chain. The sample comes from a study of PD-L1 blockade in urothelial cancer. Study-level information: Treatment start was followed by blood analysis at 3 weeks (second dose) and again at 6 weeks.

Sequencing was performed with immunoSEQ multiplex PCR; in TCRdb, only in-frame clones are kept and a portion is missing. The data show about 52,000 clones, with approximately 80% seen just once and roughly 3.6% held by the top ten. The J segment lost 6 bases and the V segment lost 6 bases, leaving 9 bases of the junction unmatched. The CDR3 is 16 residues long. Germline CDR1 is MNHEY and CDR2 is SMNVEV (reference sequence). The sequence was obtained from a man in his 70s with urothelial cancer. The sample consisted of PBMCs, taken around atezolizumab (anti-PD-L1) treatment. The V gene is TRBV27, the J gene TRBJ2-1; 12 bases are shared with TRBD2. The CDR3 nucleotides read TGTGCCAGCAGATCCGGACTAGCGGGAATCCTCAATGAGCAGTTCTTC. Encoded protein: CASRSGLAGILNEQFF.